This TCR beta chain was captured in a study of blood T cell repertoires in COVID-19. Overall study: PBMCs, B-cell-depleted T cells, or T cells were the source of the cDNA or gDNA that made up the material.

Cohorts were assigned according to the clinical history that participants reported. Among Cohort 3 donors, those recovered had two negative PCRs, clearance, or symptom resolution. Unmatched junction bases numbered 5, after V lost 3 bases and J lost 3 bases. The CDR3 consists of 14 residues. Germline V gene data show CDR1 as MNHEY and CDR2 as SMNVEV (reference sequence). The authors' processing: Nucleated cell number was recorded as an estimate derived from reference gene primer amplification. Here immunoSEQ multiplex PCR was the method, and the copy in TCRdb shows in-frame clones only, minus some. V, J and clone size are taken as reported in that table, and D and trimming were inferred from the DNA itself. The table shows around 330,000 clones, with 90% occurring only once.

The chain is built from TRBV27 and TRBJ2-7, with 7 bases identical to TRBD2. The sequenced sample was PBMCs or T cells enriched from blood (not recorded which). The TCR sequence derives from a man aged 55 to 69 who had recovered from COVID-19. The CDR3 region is CASSFSRDYYEQYF. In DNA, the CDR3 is TGTGCCAGCAGTTTCTCTAGGGACTACTACGAGCAGTACTTC.